The sequence of this T cell receptor (beta chain) was determined in a study of memory CD4+ T cells and cytomegalovirus serostatus. The sort gate was single viable CD3+CD4+CD8-CD45RO+ cells for memory CD4+ T cells. Sequencing used immunoSEQ multiplex PCR; TCRdb keeps in-frame clones, though not all of them. The table shows around 33,000 clones, with approximately 76% occurring only once. This TCR was recovered from an adult in good health and CMV-seronegative. Some clones in this sample may be carry-over from other donors' samples. The sequenced sample consisted of memory CD4+ T cells from blood.

Written as DNA, the CDR3 is TGTGCCAGCAGTGAGGGACAGGAGTTACAAGAGACCCAGTACTTC. Amino acids: CASSEGQELQETQYF. This chain connects TRBV6-1 to TRBJ2-5, with TRBD1 matching over 8 bases. Trimming took 3 bases from V and 2 from J; bases not matched to a gene: 5. Germline CDR1 is MNHNS and CDR2 is SASEGT. CDR3 length: 15 residues.